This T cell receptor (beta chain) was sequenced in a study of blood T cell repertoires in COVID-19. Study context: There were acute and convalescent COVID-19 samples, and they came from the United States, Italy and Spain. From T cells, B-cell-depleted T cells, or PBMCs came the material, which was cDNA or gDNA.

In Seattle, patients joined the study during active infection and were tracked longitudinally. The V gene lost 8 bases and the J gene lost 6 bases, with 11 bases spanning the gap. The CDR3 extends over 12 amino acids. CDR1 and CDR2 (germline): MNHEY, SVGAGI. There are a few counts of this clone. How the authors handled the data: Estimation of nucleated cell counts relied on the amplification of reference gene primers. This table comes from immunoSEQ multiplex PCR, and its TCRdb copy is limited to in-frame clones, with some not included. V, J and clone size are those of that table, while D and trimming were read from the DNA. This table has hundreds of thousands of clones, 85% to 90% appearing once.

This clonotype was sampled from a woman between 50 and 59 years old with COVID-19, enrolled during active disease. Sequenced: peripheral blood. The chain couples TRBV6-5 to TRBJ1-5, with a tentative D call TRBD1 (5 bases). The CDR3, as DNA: TGTGCCAGCCGCGGGACCCTTCAGCCCCAGCATTTT. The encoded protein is CASRGTLQPQHF.